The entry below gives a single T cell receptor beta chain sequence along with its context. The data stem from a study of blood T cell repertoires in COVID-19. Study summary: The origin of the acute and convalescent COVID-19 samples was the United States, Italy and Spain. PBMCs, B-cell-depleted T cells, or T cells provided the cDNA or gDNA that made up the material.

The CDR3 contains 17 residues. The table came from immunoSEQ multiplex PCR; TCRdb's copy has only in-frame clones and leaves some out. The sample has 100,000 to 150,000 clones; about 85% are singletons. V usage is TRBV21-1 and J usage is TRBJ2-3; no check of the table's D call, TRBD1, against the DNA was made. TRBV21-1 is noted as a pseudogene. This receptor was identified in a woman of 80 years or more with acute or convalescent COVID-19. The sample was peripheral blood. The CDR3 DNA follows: TGTGCCAGCAGCTACCGGACGACAGGGGCTGAGGCAGATACGCAGTATTTT. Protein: CASSYRTTGAEADTQYF.